This TCR beta chain was sequenced during a study of cytomegalovirus exposure and HLA in healthy donors. About this clone: Its antigen is currently unknown.

Researchers ran the PCR with 60 Vbeta and 13 Jbeta primers. Study processing details: Counted up in a later analysis, unique TCR beta chains came to some 82 million, with around 12 million shared. The repertoire was sequenced with immunoSEQ multiplex PCR; TCRdb's copy has only in-frame clones and lacks some. The D gene and trimming were derived from the DNA, and the V and J assignments and clone size from that table. The sample lists more than 50,000 clones, about 70% seen once, with under 25% in the top ten. Germline V lookup: CDR1 SNHLY, CDR2 FYNNEI. This CDR3 has 12 amino acids. V shed 8 bases and J 5 bases; nucleotides not matched to a gene: 2. Study results and caveats: In a later analysis, CMV-associated beta chains were mostly HLA-associated, it appeared.

This sequence originates from a woman between 50 and 59 years old in good health and CMV-seropositive. Material: PBMCs. This sequence joins TRBV2 and TRBJ1-5; 8 bases are shared with TRBD1. CDR3 sequence (DNA): TGTGCCAGCGGGACAGGTTATCAGCCCCAGCATTTT. It translates to CASGTGYQPQHF.